What follows are 31 T cell receptor beta chains derived from one specimen sequenced in a study of shared clonotypes between healthy human individuals. Here immunoSEQ multiplex PCR was the method, and the copy in TCRdb shows in-frame clones only, minus some. The sample contains roughly 2.6 million clones, around 90% of which appear only once. The sample taken for sequencing was naive CD4+ T cells sorted from blood. Described subset: CD45RA+ positively selected. These receptors were collected from a man aged 18 to 30 in good health.

Worth noting for this clone: Different DNA sequences within this sample yield the same CDR3. The rearrangement uses TRBV5-1 and TRBJ2-5; TRBD2 matches at 8 bases. This CDR3 comprises 15 residues. Per germline, CDR1 SGHRS and CDR2 YFSETQ. V trimming: 2 bases; J trimming: 2 bases; junction bases outside the gene matches: 5. CDR3 loop: CASSFGTSGQETQYF. The CDR3 coding sequence is TGCGCCAGCAGCTTCGGGACTAGTGGGCAAGAGACCCAGTACTTC.

The V call is TRBV6-5, the J call TRBJ2-5; unclear D gene. The CDR3 is 15 amino acids. The V end was cut by 7 bases, the J end by 2 bases, with 17 bases between. CDR1 MNHEY and CDR2 SVGAGI come from the germline V gene. CDR3 residues: CASTPGRLKQETQYF. The CDR3 DNA is TGTGCCAGCACTCCCGGACGCCTCAAGCAAGAGACCCAGTACTTC.

The chain is built from TRBV9 and TRBJ2-1; D is perhaps TRBD1 (6 bases). V was clipped by 0 bases and J by 0 bases, with 13 bases between them. Germline CDR1 and CDR2: SGDLS and YYNGEE. This CDR3 has 17 amino acids. CDR3 DNA sequence: TGTGCCAGCAGCGTAGGGAGTGGGGGCATCTCCTACAATGAGCAGTTCTTC. It yields the protein CASSVGSGGISYNEQFF.

The CDR3 loop is CAIASSGFNSPLHF. CDR3 coding DNA: TGTGCCATCGCCTCCTCGGGGTTTAATTCACCCCTCCACTTT. The V and J genes are TRBV10-3 and TRBJ1-6, with D unresolved. CDR1 is ENHRY and CDR2 is SYGVKD in the germline V gene. Trimming took 8 bases from V and 6 from J, leaving 14 bases between them. The CDR3 consists of 14 residues.

V is TRBV28 and J is TRBJ2-5; 7 nucleotides agree with TRBD1. The CDR3 totals 15 residues. Germline CDR1 is MDHEN and CDR2 is SYDVKM. V trimming: 5 bases; J trimming: 3 bases; junction bases outside the gene matches: 9. The DNA of the CDR3 is TGTGCCAGCAGTCCCGCAGGGGGTCCTGAAGAGACCCAGTACTTC. Its protein is CASSPAGGPEETQYF.

A note on this clone: Other DNA sequences in the same sample also yield this CDR3. The CDR3 nucleotides are TGTGCCAGCAGTTACTCGACGGGTGCGGGATACAATGAGCAGTTCTTC. It is translated as CASSYSTGAGYNEQFF. The rearrangement uses TRBV6-5 and TRBJ2-1, with TRBD2 as a possible D gene (6 bases). The CDR3 length is 16 residues. Trimming cost V 0 bases and J 4 bases, with 13 bases left between them. Germline CDR1 and CDR2: MNHEY and SVGAGI.

This chain connects TRBV7-6 to TRBJ2-7; tentatively, D is TRBD2 (6 bases). The CDR3 is 16 residues long. V was clipped by 5 bases and J by 2 bases, with 19 bases between them. Germline CDR1 SGHVS, CDR2 FNYEAQ. The CDR3 DNA reads TGTGCCAGCAGCCGAGACCCCGGGACTCTTACCTACGAGCAGTACTTC. It specifies CASSRDPGTLTYEQYF.

This chain connects TRBV19 to TRBJ1-2, with 8 bases matching TRBD1. Germline CDR1 LNHDA, CDR2 SQIVND (reference sequence). With 5 bases clipped from V and 4 bases from J, the junction kept 12 bases outside the gene matches. CDR3 length: 16 residues. CDR3 bases: TGTGCCAGTAGTCCAGACTCCAGGGGGCGCGCCTATGGCTACACCTTC. This encodes CASSPDSRGRAYGYTF.

The chain is built from TRBV27 and TRBJ1-1; maybe TRBD1 (6 bases). The germline V gene encodes CDR1 MNHEY and CDR2 SMNVEV (reference sequence). The V gene lost 5 bases and the J gene lost 0 bases, with 16 bases spanning the gap. The CDR3 has 16 amino acids. CDR3 loop: CASSLQGPVMNTEAFF. The CDR3 DNA sequence: TGTGCCAGCAGTCTACAGGGCCCTGTCATGAACACTGAAGCTTTCTTT.

This sequence joins TRBV7-2 and TRBJ2-5, with TRBD2 matching 8 bases. After removal of 1 base from V and 4 bases from J, the junction contained 17 bases not matched to a gene. The V gene's germline CDR1 is SGHTA and CDR2 FQGNSA. This CDR3 contains 19 residues. DNA of the CDR3: TGTGCCAGCAGCTTAGTTTTTGTCTTCAAGCGGGAGAATCTAGAGACCCAGTACTTC. Translated: CASSLVFVFKRENLETQYF.

The chain combines TRBV28 with TRBJ1-2, with D perhaps TRBD1 (6 bases). The CDR3 runs 13 residues. V dropped 4 bases and J dropped 8 bases, with 14 bases sitting between them. Germline loops: CDR1 MDHEN, CDR2 SYDVKM. This CDR3 is CASSSHRARGYTF. As DNA, the CDR3 is TGTGCCAGCAGTTCGCACAGGGCGAGGGGCTACACCTTC.

For this clone: Different DNA sequences within this sample yield the same CDR3. The genes are TRBV18 and TRBJ1-6, with D perhaps matching TRBD1 (6 bases). The CDR3 totals 14 residues. Trimming removed 2 bases at V and 7 bases at J, with 9 bases between. CDR1 is KGHSH and CDR2 is LQKENI in the germline V gene. CDR3 residues: CASSPTGLNSPLHF. CDR3 coding DNA: TGTGCCAGCTCACCAACAGGGTTGAATTCACCCCTCCACTTT.

The chain combines TRBV28 with TRBJ2-4, with D tentatively TRBD1 (6 bases). Germline V lookup: CDR1 MDHEN, CDR2 SYDVKM. Trimming stripped 1 base from V and 0 bases from J, with 13 bases between. The CDR3 runs 17 residues. The DNA of the CDR3 is TGTGCCAGCAGTTTATCGGCCAAAGGGGGAGCCAAAAACATTCAGTACTTC. It translates to CASSLSAKGGAKNIQYF.

In its sample, this clone was seen once. This rearrangement joins TRBV6-5 to TRBJ1-2; possibly TRBD1 for D (5 bases). The V end lost 6 bases, the J end lost 6 bases, and 14 bases lay between the germline ends. The germline V gene encodes CDR1 MNHEY and CDR2 SVGAGI. The CDR3 totals 13 residues. CDR3 nucleotide sequence: TGTGCCAGCAGACAGACAGTTTTCGATGGCTACACCTTC. Its translation: CASRQTVFDGYTF.

The chain employs TRBV6-4 and TRBJ2-1; 8 bases align to TRBD1. Trimming at V came to 5 bases and at J to 9 bases, leaving 9 bases not matched to a gene. The CDR3 is made up of 14 amino acids. The V gene's germline CDR1 is MRHNA and CDR2 SNTAGT. The CDR3 loop is CASSPLAGGGEQFF. The CDR3 coding sequence is TGTGCCAGCAGTCCACTAGCAGGGGGCGGTGAGCAGTTCTTC.

This chain links TRBV27 with TRBJ2-1; D may match TRBD1 or TRBD2 (5 bases each). The CDR3 has 19 residues. The germline CDR1 and CDR2 sequences are MNHEY and SMNVEV (reference sequence). V lost 6 bases and J lost 4, with 28 bases in between. The CDR3 nucleotides read TGTGCCAGCAGGCCATCGAGAGGGGCGATCCAGCGCTCGTACAATGAGCAGTTCTTC. It codes for CASRPSRGAIQRSYNEQFF.

The rearrangement links TRBV5-1 to TRBJ1-4; tentative D call: TRBD1 (5 bases). This CDR3 is built from 14 residues. CDR1 is SGHRS and CDR2 is YFSETQ in the germline V gene. V lost 4 bases, J lost 4 bases, and 11 bases lay in between. CDR3 residues: CASSRGEINEKLFF. CDR3 sequence (DNA): TGCGCCAGCAGCAGAGGGGAAATTAATGAAAAACTGTTTTTT.

V gene TRBV18 combines with J gene TRBJ2-1; D gene unclear. V lost 8 bases to trimming and J lost 2 bases, with 28 bases between them. This CDR3 is built from 19 residues. Germline assignment: CDR1 KGHSH and CDR2 LQKENI. The CDR3 nucleotides are TGTGCCAGCCTAAACCAGTGGACCCGAGCTGCTTCAACCTACAATGAGCAGTTCTTC. Translation: CASLNQWTRAASTYNEQFF.

As concerns this clone: Other DNA sequences from this sample encode an identical CDR3 as well. This chain joins TRBV27 and TRBJ1-2, with D possibly matching TRBD1 (6 bases). With 8 bases removed from V and 2 bases from J, the gap between germline ends came to 12 bases. The V gene's germline CDR1 is MNHEY and CDR2 SMNVEV (reference sequence). The CDR3 extends over 13 amino acids. In nucleotides, the CDR3 is TGTGCCAGCTCTCCGGGACACAACTATGGCTACACCTTC. It translates to CASSPGHNYGYTF.

The chain carries TRBV6-5 and TRBJ1-6; 9 positions agree with TRBD1. Trimming removed 5 bases from V and 14 bases from J; junction bases left unmatched: 13. CDR1 and CDR2 (germline): MNHEY, SVGAGI. The CDR3 extends over 15 amino acids. CDR3 nucleotide sequence: TGTGCCAGCAGTGGAAGGGGACAGGGATCCGCCACCCTCCACTTT. Residues: CASSGRGQGSATLHF.

This rearrangement joins TRBV30 to TRBJ2-7; TRBD2 matches at 13 bases. V shed 8 bases, J shed 2 bases, and the junction held 3 bases outside the gene matches. Germline V gene data show CDR1 as GTSNPN and CDR2 as SVGIG (reference sequence). This CDR3 is 13 amino acids long. The chain's CDR3 is CAGTSGGAYEQYF. CDR3 coding DNA: TGTGCCGGAACTAGCGGGGGGGCCTACGAGCAGTACTTC.

CDR3 sequence reads: CASSTRSFLDSQYNEQFF. CDR3 DNA: TGTGCCAGCAGCACGCGTTCTTTTTTGGACAGCCAATACAATGAGCAGTTCTTC. The chain combines TRBV21-1 with TRBJ2-1; the D call in the table, TRBD1, was not verified against the DNA. TRBV21-1 is marked as a pseudogene. This CDR3 contains 18 residues.

The chain uses TRBV28 and TRBJ2-2, with D perhaps TRBD2 (5 bases). This CDR3 has 15 amino acids. Germline assignment: CDR1 MDHEN and CDR2 SYDVKM. V was cut by 6 bases and J by 5 bases, with 16 bases left in between. The CDR3 here is CASSFDTRGTGELFF. The DNA for the CDR3 is TGTGCCAGCAGCTTCGACACGAGAGGGACCGGGGAGCTGTTTTTT.

The chain is built from TRBV6-9 and TRBJ1-1; no reliable D call. Germline-derived CDR1 and CDR2 are MNHGY and SVAAGI. There are 11 residues in the CDR3. Trimming shortened V by 5 bases and J by 6 bases, and 7 bases separated the two germline ends. CDR3 coding DNA: TGTGCCAGCAGTCGGGAGTCTGAAGCTTTCTTT. Translated, it gives CASSRESEAFF.

The chain uses TRBV10-1 and TRBJ1-2; 7 nucleotides line up with TRBD1. The CDR3 has 14 residues. With 4 bases clipped from V and 4 bases from J, the junction kept 6 bases outside the gene matches. CDR1 is WNHNN, CDR2 SYGVQD, per germline (reference sequence). CDR3 region: CASSGQGKIYGYTF. The CDR3, as DNA: TGCGCCAGCAGTGGACAGGGTAAAATCTATGGCTACACCTTC.

J is TRBJ1-2 and V is TRBV9, with D possibly TRBD1 on 5 matching bases. V gave up 0 bases and J gave up 6 bases, with 15 bases separating them. Germline values: CDR1 SGDLS, CDR2 YYNGEE. CDR3 length: 15 residues. CDR3 region: CASSVGVAGSDGYTF. CDR3 nucleotide sequence: TGTGCCAGCAGCGTAGGGGTGGCAGGGTCGGATGGCTACACCTTC.

The rearrangement joins TRBV10-2 to TRBJ2-7; 10 bases are a match to TRBD1. Trimming took 8 bases from V and 0 from J; bases not matched to a gene: 4. CDR3 length equals 14 residues. In germline, CDR1 is WSHSY, CDR2 SAAADI. DNA for the CDR3: TGCGCCAGCGGGGGACAGGGGAGCTCCTACGAGCAGTACTTC. As protein: CASGGQGSSYEQYF.

The V gene is TRBV19, the J gene TRBJ1-2; possible D gene TRBD1, 5 bases. This CDR3 is built from 14 residues. V lost 5 bases, J lost 2 bases, and 12 bases lay in between. Germline V CDR1 and CDR2: LNHDA, SQIVND (reference sequence). CDR3 DNA: TGTGCCAGTAGTCCACCCGGGGGAAACTATGGCTACACCTTC. Translated: CASSPPGGNYGYTF. Together with reference TRBV19 and TRBJ1-2, the CDR3 gives the full variable domain: DGGITQSPKYLFRKEGQNVTLSCEQNLNHDAMYWYRQDPGQGLRLIYYSQIVNDFQKGDIAEGYSVSREKKESFPLTVTSAQKNPTAFYLCASSPPGGNYGYTFGSGTRLTVV.

The CDR3 here is CASSLARTGTSEQYF. CDR3 in DNA: TGCGCCAGCAGCTTGGCACGGACAGGTACCTCCGAGCAGTACTTC. This chain connects TRBV5-1 to TRBJ2-7; 7 bases are shared with TRBD1. The junction had 9 bases not matched to a gene; V was cut back by 0 bases and J by 6 bases. In germline, CDR1 is SGHRS, CDR2 YFSETQ. The CDR3 consists of 15 residues.

This clone was seen only once. The J gene is TRBJ1-6, the V gene TRBV9; the D is unclear. This CDR3 comprises 14 residues. V shed 6 bases and J shed 4 bases, with 11 bases lying between them. Germline CDR1 reads SGDLS; CDR2 reads YYNGEE. CDR3: CASTRTPYNSPLHF. DNA of the CDR3: TGTGCCAGCACCCGCACACCTTATAATTCACCCCTCCACTTT.

This clone came up once. The J gene is TRBJ1-3, the V gene TRBV19, with a weak D call TRBD1 (6 bases). Germline assignment: CDR1 LNHDA and CDR2 SQIVND (reference sequence). This CDR3 has 15 residues. Trimming took 6 bases from V and 1 from J, leaving 13 bases between them. CDR3 in amino acids: CASRPRGRSGNTIYF. CDR3 coding DNA: TGTGCCAGTAGACCCCGGGGGCGATCTGGAAACACCATATATTTT.